The rows below give T cell receptor beta chains drawn from one sample of a study of OX40 agonist ivuxolimab in advanced cancers. The protocol was immunoSEQ multiplex PCR, while the TCRdb copy is restricted to in-frame clones and leaves out a portion. The data show 45,000 to 60,000 clones, around 77% seen once. This specimen was CD4+ or CD8+ T cells sorted from blood, taken in a trial of the OX40 agonist ivuxolimab. The receptors stem from an adult with an advanced solid tumor such as melanoma, head and neck, liver or kidney cancer. CDR3s include the opening cysteine and the closing phenylalanine or tryptophan. The D gene is left open where the match is weak. The size field is filled for only some rows; it gives once, few, many or a size class.

>NA|TRBJ2-1|TRBD1|TRBV18
CASSRGQRGGAEQFF
TGTGCCAGCTCACGGGGACAGCGTGGGGGCGCTGAGCAGTTCTTC
>NA|TRBJ2-1|TRBD1|TRBV9
CASSAPWGRGQYNEQFF
TGTGCCAGCAGCGCCCCATGGGGCAGGGGACAGTACAATGAGCAGTTCTTC
>NA|TRBJ1-3|NA|TRBV23-1
CARRGFGGPPGNTIYF
TGCGCCAGAAGGGGTTTCGGGGGGCCGCCTGGAAACACCATATATTTT
>NA|TRBJ1-5|NA|TRBV18
CASSPTQGTSQPQHF
TGTGCCAGCTCACCGACACAGGGAACTAGTCAGCCCCAGCATTTT
>once|TRBJ2-7|TRBD2|TRBV18
CASSRVAGTRFDEQYF
TGTGCCAGCTCACGAGTCGCCGGGACTAGATTCGACGAGCAGTACTTC
>NA|TRBJ1-2|NA|TRBV28
CASSLGGAGKANGYTF
TGTGCCAGCAGTTTGGGGGGGGCAGGCAAGGCGAATGGCTACACCTTC
>NA|TRBJ2-1|NA|TRBV5-1
CASRASVLQGEQFF
TGCGCCAGCAGGGCTAGCGTCTTGCAGGGTGAGCAGTTCTTC
>NA|TRBJ1-2|TRBD1|TRBV5-1
CASSLGGDRVRTYGYTF
TGCGCCAGCAGCTTGGGGGGAGACAGGGTTCGGACGTATGGCTACACCTTC
>NA|TRBJ1-1|NA|TRBV15
CATSGTRGRTEAFF
TGTGCCACCAGCGGAACTCGGGGCCGCACTGAAGCTTTCTTT
>NA|TRBJ2-5|TRBD2|TRBV18
CASSKGLAGAEETQYF
TGTGCCAGCTCAAAAGGACTAGCGGGAGCAGAAGAGACCCAGTACTTC
>NA|TRBJ1-2|NA|TRBV18
CASSPQDSEFSGYTF
TGTGCCAGCTCACCCCAAGATTCGGAGTTCTCTGGCTACACCTTC
>NA|TRBJ2-2|TRBD2|TRBV5-1
CASSLASAGVDTGELFF
TGCGCCAGCAGCTTGGCCTCAGCGGGAGTGGACACCGGGGAGCTGTTTTTT
>NA|TRBJ2-3|NA|TRBV5-1
CASSWSSPTDTQYF
TGCGCCAGCAGCTGGTCTAGCCCCACAGATACGCAGTATTTT
>NA|TRBJ1-1|NA|TRBV19
CASNLNTEAFF
TGTGCCAGTAATTTGAACACTGAAGCTTTCTTT
>NA|TRBJ1-2|TRBD1|TRBV5-1
CASSGNRGLDGYTF
TGCGCCAGCAGCGGAAACAGGGGGCTGGATGGCTACACCTTC
>NA|TRBJ2-5|NA|TRBV5-1
CASSWKDREETQYF
TGCGCCAGCAGCTGGAAGGACAGAGAAGAGACCCAGTACTTC
>few|TRBJ1-1|NA|TRBV6-5
CASSAGRLTEAFF
TGTGCCAGCAGTGCAGGGAGATTGACTGAAGCTTTCTTT
>NA|TRBJ2-5|NA|TRBV5-1
CASSLQRDGETQYF
TGCGCCAGCAGCTTGCAACGGGACGGGGAGACCCAGTACTTC
>NA|TRBJ2-1|TRBD2|TRBV11-3
CASSRGTSGIYNEQFF
TGTGCCAGCAGCCGGGGGACTAGCGGGATCTACAATGAGCAGTTCTTC
>once|TRBJ1-1|TRBD1|TRBV13
CASSSYGTGVMNTEAFF
TGTGCCAGCAGCTCCTACGGGACAGGGGTCATGAACACTGAAGCTTTCTTT
>NA|TRBJ2-7|TRBD1|TRBV7-8
CASSPRDRTYEQYF
TGTGCCAGCAGCCCCCGGGACAGGACGTACGAGCAGTACTTC
>NA|TRBJ2-1|TRBD2|TRBV5-1
CASSSTGTSAYNEQFF
TGCGCCAGCAGTTCGACCGGGACTAGCGCCTACAATGAGCAGTTCTTC
>NA|TRBJ2-1|TRBD2|TRBV4-2
CASSRTSGRRGEQFF
TGTGCCAGCAGCCGGACTAGCGGGAGGCGAGGTGAGCAGTTCTTC
>NA|TRBJ1-2|NA|TRBV20-1
CSPPFYGYTF
TGCAGTCCTCCGTTCTATGGCTACACCTTC
>few|TRBJ2-5|TRBD2|TRBV28
CASSLLAFGASGRQETQYF
TGTGCCAGCAGTTTACTTGCGTTCGGGGCTAGCGGTAGGCAAGAGACCCAGTACTTC
>NA|TRBJ1-1|NA|TRBV6-6
CASSYSKSPGNTEAFF
TGTGCCAGCAGTTACTCGAAATCGCCAGGGAACACTGAAGCTTTCTTT
>NA|TRBJ2-5|TRBD2|TRBV7-6
CASSLLADQETQYF
TGTGCCAGCAGCCTACTAGCGGACCAAGAGACCCAGTACTTC
>many|TRBJ2-7|NA|TRBV7-9
CASSRDWISYEQYF
TGTGCCAGCAGCAGGGACTGGATCTCCTACGAGCAGTACTTC
>few|TRBJ1-2|NA|TRBV7-9
CASSDGQSYGYTF
TGTGCCAGCAGTGACGGACAGAGCTATGGCTACACCTTC
>once|TRBJ2-7|NA|TRBV6-5
CASSSIGEQYF
TGTGCCAGCAGTTCCATAGGCGAGCAGTACTTC
>NA|TRBJ1-5|NA|TRBV15
CATSRVVGRLGNQPQHF
TGTGCCACCAGCAGAGTCGTGGGGCGGCTGGGCAATCAGCCCCAGCATTTT
>NA|TRBJ2-3|TRBD2|TRBV9
CASSVRGSRDTQYF
TGTGCCAGCAGCGTACGCGGGAGTAGGGATACGCAGTATTTT
>NA|TRBJ2-5|TRBD2|TRBV28
CASSILAGVVRKTQYF
TGTGCCAGCAGTATACTAGCGGGAGTTGTTAGGAAGACCCAGTACTTC
>once|TRBJ2-3|NA|TRBV9
CASSVGDIPDTQYF
TGTGCCAGCAGCGTAGGTGATATCCCAGATACGCAGTATTTT
>NA|TRBJ2-2|NA|TRBV5-1
CASSLAGPTGELFF
TGCGCCAGCAGCTTGGCCGGGCCAACCGGGGAGCTGTTTTTT
>NA|TRBJ1-4|TRBD1|TRBV5-1
CASSLGDRWKSTTNEKLFF
TGCGCCAGCAGCTTGGGGGACAGGTGGAAAAGCACAACTAATGAAAAACTGTTTTTT
>NA|TRBJ2-3|TRBD2|TRBV7-6
CASSLVSGSTADTQYF
TGTGCCAGCAGCTTAGTTAGCGGGAGTACTGCAGATACGCAGTATTTT
>NA|TRBJ1-5|TRBD1|TRBV7-9
CASSLVGRGQNQPQHF
TGTGCCAGCAGCTTAGTCGGCAGGGGGCAGAATCAGCCCCAGCATTTT
>NA|TRBJ2-2|NA|TRBV27
CASNVYGGELFF
TGTGCCAGCAACGTTTATGGCGGGGAGCTGTTTTTT
>NA|TRBJ2-7|NA|TRBV13
CASSSRDTSSYEQYF
TGTGCCAGCAGCTCCCGGGACACTAGCTCCTACGAGCAGTACTTC
>NA|TRBJ2-3|NA|TRBV28
CASNKRTDTQYF
TGTGCCAGCAATAAGCGCACAGATACGCAGTATTTT
>NA|TRBJ2-7|NA|TRBV28
CASRRGTSYEQYF
TGTGCCAGCAGACGCGGGACTTCCTACGAGCAGTACTTC
>few|TRBJ1-1|NA|TRBV27
CASSLLGNTEAFF
TGTGCCAGCAGTTTGTTAGGAAACACTGAAGCTTTCTTT
>once|TRBJ1-3|NA|TRBV18
CASSWDTSSGNTIYF
TGTGCCAGCTCGTGGGACACGAGCTCTGGAAACACCATATATTTT